This TCR beta chain was obtained from a study of OX40 agonist ivuxolimab in advanced cancers. Across the study: A male proportion of under 90% was recorded, with mean age 60 years and range roughly 20 to 90. The eligibility criteria allowed prior anti-PD-1, anti-PD-L1 or anti-CTLA-4 therapy, and approximately 40% had some. Three patients, one with hepatocellular carcinoma and two with cutaneous melanoma, achieved partial responses.

Baseline was the first blood sampling point, followed by cycle 4 day 1 and cycle 7 day 1. TCRdb keeps only in-frame clones here, not all; method: immunoSEQ multiplex PCR. This table has 75,000 to 95,000 clones, roughly 85% appearing once. The CDR3 is 15 residues long. From germline, CDR1 is MNHEY and CDR2 SVGAGI. The V segment lost 6 bases and the J segment 0 bases; nucleotides outside the gene matches: 5. Sample: CD4+ or CD8+ T cells sorted from blood, taken in a trial of the OX40 agonist ivuxolimab. This clonotype was sampled from an adult with an advanced solid tumor such as melanoma, head and neck, liver or kidney cancer. This chain links TRBV6-5 with TRBJ1-3, with 7 bases fitting TRBD1. The CDR3 spells CASRTGDSSGNTIYF. CDR3 coding DNA: TGTGCCAGCAGGACCGGGGACAGCTCTGGAAACACCATATATTTT.